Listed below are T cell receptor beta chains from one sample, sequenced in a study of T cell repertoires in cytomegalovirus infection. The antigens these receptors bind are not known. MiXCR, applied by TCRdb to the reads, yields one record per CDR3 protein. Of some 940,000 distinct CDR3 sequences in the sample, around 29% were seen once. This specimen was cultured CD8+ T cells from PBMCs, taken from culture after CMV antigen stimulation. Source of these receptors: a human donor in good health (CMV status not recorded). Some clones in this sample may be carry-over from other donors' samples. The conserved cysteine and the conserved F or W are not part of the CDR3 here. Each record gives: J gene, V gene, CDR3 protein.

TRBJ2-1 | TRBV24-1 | ATSQSGTLNNEQF
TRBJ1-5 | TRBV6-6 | ASSYFWGQGFINQPQH
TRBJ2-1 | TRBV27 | ASSWTSGGPWF
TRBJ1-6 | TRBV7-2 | ASSPGYNSPLH
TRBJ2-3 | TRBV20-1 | SARSPRGGHRDTQY
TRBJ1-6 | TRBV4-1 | ASSQDRVGTYNSPLH
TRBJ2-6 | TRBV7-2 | ASSLWDSYSGANVLT
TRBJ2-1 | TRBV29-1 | SVEDPGTGSYNEQF
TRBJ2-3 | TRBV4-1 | ASSQDPLGTDTQY
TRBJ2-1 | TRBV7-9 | ASSLLAGGLEQF
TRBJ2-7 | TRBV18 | ASSPPEAYEQY
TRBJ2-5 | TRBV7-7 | ASSLSGGAETQY
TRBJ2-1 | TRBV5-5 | ASSLGREHFWRAGGVQF
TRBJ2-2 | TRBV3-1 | ASSQEMWTDNTGELF
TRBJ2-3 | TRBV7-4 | ASSLSPGQTTDTQY
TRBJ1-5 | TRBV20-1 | SARDVRGAGNQPQH
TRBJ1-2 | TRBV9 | ASSVEFEGSGGYT
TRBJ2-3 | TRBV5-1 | ASSLGNQAPTDTQY
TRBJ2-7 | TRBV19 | ASSILGGHSYEQY
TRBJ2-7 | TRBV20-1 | SAPSSASVGPYEQY
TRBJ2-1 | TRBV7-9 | ASSFRTSGATSSYNEQF
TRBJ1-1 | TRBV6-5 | ASSSVTGYPYTEAF
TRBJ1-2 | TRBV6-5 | ASSYSVSAIGYT
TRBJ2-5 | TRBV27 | ASSDLTRMPQETQY
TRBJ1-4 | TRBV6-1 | ASSEAVTAQMF
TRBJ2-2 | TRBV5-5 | ASSLVNRGLNTGELF
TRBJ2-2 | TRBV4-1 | ASSHMTGEISGELF
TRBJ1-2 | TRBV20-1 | SAPARDTLSGYT
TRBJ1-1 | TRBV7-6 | ANSLGGPGRTEAF
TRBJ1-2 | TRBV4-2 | ASSQGVTYGYT
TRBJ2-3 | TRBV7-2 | ASSSPDRADTQY
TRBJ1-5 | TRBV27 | ASSLYGKIGLSNQPQH
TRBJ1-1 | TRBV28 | ASSTDPMNTEAF
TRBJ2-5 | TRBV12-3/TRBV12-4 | ASSPRPQETQY
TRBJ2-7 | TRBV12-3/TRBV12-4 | ASSWARASSYEQY
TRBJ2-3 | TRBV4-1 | ASTLGPGEGADTQY
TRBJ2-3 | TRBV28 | ASSPIAGTTDTQY
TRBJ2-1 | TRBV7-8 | ASSPPVDSYNEQF
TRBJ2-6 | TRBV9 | ASSAMISSSGANVLT
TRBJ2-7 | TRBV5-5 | ASSFRDFRTYEQY
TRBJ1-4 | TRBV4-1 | ASSQEGPRGDEKLF
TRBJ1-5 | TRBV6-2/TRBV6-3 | ASSYSTGFGNQPQH
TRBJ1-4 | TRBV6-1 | ASRSPNEKLF
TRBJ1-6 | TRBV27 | ASSLWDPRDDNSPLH
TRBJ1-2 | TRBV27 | ASSLQGYRPYGYT
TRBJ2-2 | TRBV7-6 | ASSTPTGHIGELF
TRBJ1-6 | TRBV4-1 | ASSPTGQGNSPLH
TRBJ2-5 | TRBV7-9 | ASRGLAGVQETQY
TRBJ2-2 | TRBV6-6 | ASIPKNGELF
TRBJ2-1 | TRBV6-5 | ASSYSSAQDNEQF
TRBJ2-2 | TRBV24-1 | ATRKNTNTGELF
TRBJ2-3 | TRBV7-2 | ASSLTRWGGTTDTQY
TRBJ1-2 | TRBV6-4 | ASSVGGQGAYGYT
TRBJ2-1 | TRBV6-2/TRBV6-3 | ASRPLTSGAYNEQF
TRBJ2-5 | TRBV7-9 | ASSWGEETQY
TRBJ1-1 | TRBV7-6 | ASSPFPKTGRTEAF
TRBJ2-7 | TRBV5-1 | ASSLRTGGADGQY
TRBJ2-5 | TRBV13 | ASSLGYVLAETQY
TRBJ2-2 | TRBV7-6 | ASSPRLGGDTGELF